The entry below describes one T cell receptor beta chain. The data originate from a study of blood T cell repertoires in COVID-19. Original methodology: By means of reference gene primer amplification, nucleated cell counts were estimated. Measured with immunoSEQ multiplex PCR; TCRdb has only the in-frame clones, and not every one. V and J calls and clone size come straight from that table; D and trimming were deduced from the DNA. The sample lists some 100,000 clones, around four fifths occurring once. With 2 bases removed from V and 6 bases from J, the gap between germline ends came to 7 bases. The CDR3 totals 13 residues. CDR1 and CDR2 (germline): MDHEN, SYDVKM.

The gene calls are TRBV28 and TRBJ1-4, with D perhaps matching TRBD1 (6 bases). The material sequenced was peripheral blood. The TCR originated in a woman aged 60-75 years with acute or convalescent COVID-19. CDR3 in amino acids: CASSLTGYEKLFF. The CDR3 DNA reads as TGTGCCAGCAGTTTAACAGGGTATGAAAAACTGTTTTTT.